This T cell receptor (beta chain) is drawn from a study of T cells in Graves' hyperthyroidism and ophthalmopathy. Amplification of TCR beta CDR3 regions used RNA as the template. Researchers ran a first-round RT-PCR on the TCR CDR3 using the HTBI primer set. TCRdb called the multiplex PCR reads again in MiXCR, with one record for every CDR3 protein. Of approximately 600,000 distinct CDR3 sequences listed, roughly 13% were seen once; the top ten hold almost 6%. A word on this clonotype: A much larger clone differs from this one at a single base, so this may be a read error.

Exclusion of a patient resulted from uncontrolled infection, other autoimmune disease, pregnancy or lactation. Per the germline V gene, CDR1 is MDHEN and CDR2 is SYDVKM. The CDR3 has 16 amino acids. V trimming: 7 bases; J trimming: 2 bases; junction bases outside the gene matches: 10. V is TRBV28 and J is TRBJ1-3, with 8 bases aligning to TRBD1. The sequence came from a woman aged 25 to 39 with Graves' hyperthyroidism that later progressed to Graves' ophthalmopathy. The sample consisted of blood. The CDR3 protein is CASTGTGVYPGNTIYF. The DNA of the CDR3 is TGTGCCAGCACCGGGACAGGCGTCTACCCTGGAAACACCATATATTTT.